This T cell receptor beta chain was observed in a study of blood T cell repertoires in COVID-19. In the original processing: Reference gene primer amplification gave estimated nucleated cell counts. Generated by immunoSEQ multiplex PCR, the TCRdb table keeps only in-frame clones and is missing some. V and J calls and clone size follow that table, whereas D and trimming were derived from the DNA. The data hold approximately 350,000 clones, with 80% to 90% observed a single time. V gave up 4 bases and J gave up 0 bases; unmatched junction bases: 6. Germline CDR1 is SGDLS and CDR2 is YYNGEE. There are 15 residues in the CDR3. Those who participated ranged in age from 18 to 89 years and resided in 24 US areas. Participant-reported clinical history was the basis for cohort assignment. Donors in Cohort 3 who had recovered were those with two negative PCRs, healthcare professional clearance, or resolution of their symptoms.

The origin of this receptor is a young man who had recovered from COVID-19. The source material was PBMCs or T cells enriched from blood (not recorded which). The chain combines TRBV9 with TRBJ2-7; TRBD1 aligns across 8 bases. This CDR3 is CASSITTGASYEQYF. DNA of the CDR3: TGTGCCAGCAGCATAACGACAGGGGCCTCCTACGAGCAGTACTTC.